The next 26 T cell receptor beta chains were all read from a single sample in a study of blood T cell repertoires in COVID-19. The assay was immunoSEQ multiplex PCR, and TCRdb's table has in-frame clones only and misses some. Seen here are 180,000 or so clones, around 88% observed once, and the top ten hold 4% to 5%. The sequenced material came from peripheral blood. The receptors come from a woman in her 30s with acute or convalescent COVID-19.

About this clone: The junction does not match germline at one end; this may be a read error. The V gene is TRBV7-7, the J gene TRBJ2-5, with 10 bases lining up with TRBD2. This CDR3 is built from 16 residues. From germline, CDR1 is SSHAT and CDR2 FNYEAQ (reference sequence). The CDR3 bases are TGTGCTAGCAGCTTAGGGGATCTAGCGGGAGCAGAGACCCAGTACTTC. Translated: CASSLGDLAGAETQYF.

The genes are TRBV29-1 and TRBJ1-1, with a possible D match to TRBD1 (5 bases). CDR3 length equals 10 residues. The germline CDR1 and CDR2 sequences are SQVTM and ANQGSEA. V gave up 3 bases and J gave up 8 bases, with 7 bases separating them. The CDR3 is CSVEWGEAFF. CDR3 bases: TGCAGCGTTGAGTGGGGCGAAGCTTTCTTT.

The CDR3 bases are TGTGCCAGCAGTGAAGTTACTAGAGATGGTGAGCAGTTCTTC. Translated, it gives CASSEVTRDGEQFF. The V call is TRBV2, the J call TRBJ2-1, with a tentative D call TRBD2 (5 bases). This CDR3 is 14 amino acids long. V lost 1 base and J 9 bases, leaving 13 bases between the germline ends. Per the germline V gene, CDR1 is SNHLY and CDR2 is FYNNEI. Variable domain in full (rest from reference TRBV2 and TRBJ2-1): EPEVTQTPSHQVTQMGQEVILRCVPISNHLYFYWYRQILGQKVEFLVSFYNNEISEKSEIFDDQFSVERPDGSNFTLKIRSTKLEDSAMYFCASSEVTRDGEQFFGPGTRLTVL.

The rearrangement links TRBV29-1 to TRBJ1-1; 7 bases align to TRBD1. The CDR3 totals 13 residues. V lost 5 bases to trimming and J lost 1 base; unmatched junction nucleotides: 4. The germline V gene encodes CDR1 SQVTM and CDR2 ANQGSEA. Written as DNA, the CDR3 is TGCAGCGTTATACAGGGGACGAACACTGAAGCTTTCTTT. Protein product: CSVIQGTNTEAFF.

This sequence joins TRBV2 and TRBJ2-2, with 11 nucleotides matching TRBD2. The V gene's germline CDR1 is SNHLY and CDR2 FYNNEI. J lost 7 bases, V lost 8 bases, and 6 bases had no gene match. The CDR3 extends over 14 amino acids. Here the CDR3 reads CASRLAGGGGELFF. The CDR3 DNA is TGTGCCAGCCGGCTAGCGGGAGGAGGCGGGGAGCTGTTTTTT.

The chain recombines TRBV13 with TRBJ2-2, with 7 nucleotides matching TRBD1. The junction had 22 bases not matched to a gene; V was cut back by 4 bases and J by 5 bases. The V gene's germline CDR1 is PRHDT and CDR2 FYEKMQ (reference sequence). CDR3 size: 20 residues. The CDR3 is CASSSPHGTVFPSKTGELFF. For the CDR3, the DNA is TGTGCCAGCAGCTCCCCGCACGGGACAGTTTTTCCAAGTAAAACCGGGGAGCTGTTTTTT. Combining the CDR3 with reference TRBV13 and TRBJ2-2 gives the whole variable domain AAGVIQSPRHLIKEKRETATLKCYPIPRHDTVYWYQQGPGQDPQFLISFYEKMQSDKGSIPDRFSAQQFSDYHSELNMSSLELGDSALYFCASSSPHGTVFPSKTGELFFGEGSRLTVL.

The J gene is TRBJ1-2, the V gene TRBV2; 7 nucleotides match TRBD1. The ends lost 6 bases at V and 1 base at J; junction bases unmatched: 2. Looked up from germline, CDR1 is SNHLY and CDR2 is FYNNEI. The CDR3 runs to 13 residues. CDR3 nucleotide sequence: TGTGCCAGCAGACGGGACAGTAACTATGGCTACACCTTC. It translates to CASRRDSNYGYTF.

The chain recombines TRBV5-8 with TRBJ2-4; D is uncertain. Trimming removed 1 base at V and 1 base at J, with 9 bases between. Germline assignment: CDR1 SGHTS and CDR2 YDEGEE. The CDR3 contains 15 residues. The DNA of the CDR3 is TGTGCCAGCAGCTTGTGGTTAGAGGCCAAAAACATTCAGTACTTC. It is translated as CASSLWLEAKNIQYF.

In its sample, this clone was seen once. V is TRBV5-1 and J is TRBJ2-1; no firm D call. There are 14 residues in the CDR3. Germline V gene lookup returns CDR1 SGHRS and CDR2 YFSETQ. V dropped 0 bases and J dropped 3 bases, with 7 bases sitting between them. CDR3 region: CASSLVGHYNEQFF. The CDR3 coding sequence is TGCGCCAGCAGCTTGGTTGGGCACTACAATGAGCAGTTCTTC.

V and J are TRBV5-1 and TRBJ1-1; D might be TRBD1 (6 bases). Germline V gives CDR1 SGHRS, CDR2 YFSETQ. The CDR3 covers 12 residues. V gave up 6 bases and J gave up 8 bases, with 14 bases separating them. CDR3 protein: CASNVPGQEAFF. The CDR3 region has the DNA TGCGCCAGCAACGTTCCGGGACAAGAAGCTTTCTTT. Variable domain in full (rest from reference TRBV5-1 and TRBJ1-1): KAGVTQTPRYLIKTRGQQVTLSCSPISGHRSVSWYQQTPGQGLQFLFEYFSETQRNKGNFPGRFSGRQFSNSRSEMNVSTLELGDSALYLCASNVPGQEAFFGQGTRLTVV.

Note on this clone: This CDR3 is also generated by other DNA sequences in the sample. The gene calls are TRBV11-3 and TRBJ2-7; D gene unclear. Trimming shortened V by 3 bases and J by 3 bases, and 3 bases separated the two germline ends. CDR1 and CDR2 (germline): SGHNT, YENEEA. The CDR3 has 11 residues. The CDR3 sequence: CASSFLYEQYF. Written as DNA, the CDR3 is TGTGCCAGCAGCTTCCTCTACGAGCAGTACTTC. Drawing the rest from reference TRBV11-3 and TRBJ2-7, the complete variable domain is EAGVVQSPRYKIIEKKQPVAFWCNPISGHNTLYWYLQNLGQGPELLIRYENEEAVDDSQLPKDRFSAERLKGVDSTLKIQPAELGDSAVYLCASSFLYEQYFGPGTRLTVT.

The chain couples TRBV6-5 to TRBJ2-1, with TRBD1 matching over 7 bases. J was trimmed by 9 bases and V by 8 bases; bases with no gene match: 7. Germline V CDR1 and CDR2: MNHEY, SVGAGI. The CDR3 contains 12 residues. The CDR3 loop reads CASGNRGLEQFF. CDR3 in DNA: TGTGCCAGCGGCAATAGGGGGCTTGAGCAGTTCTTC.

This chain connects TRBV5-5 to TRBJ2-6, with 7 nucleotides matching TRBD2. Germline CDR1 is SGHKS and CDR2 is YYEKEE (reference sequence). The CDR3 loop spans 16 amino acids. Trimming cost V 4 bases and J 0 bases; bases outside gene matches: 4. CDR3 sequence reads: CASSDRGDSGANVLTF. The CDR3 region has the DNA TGTGCCAGCAGCGACCGGGGGGACTCTGGGGCCAACGTCCTGACTTTC.

This clone has only one observation. The V and J genes are TRBV11-2 and TRBJ1-1; TRBD1 might be the D (6 bases). The germline CDR1 and CDR2 sequences are SGHAT and FQNNGV. The CDR3 extends over 13 amino acids. Deletions cut 3 bases from V and 11 bases from J, with 16 bases between. The CDR3 reads CASSFYRDGGAFF. The CDR3 coding sequence is TGTGCCAGCAGCTTCTACAGGGACGGGGGGGCTTTCTTT.

The V gene is TRBV30, the J gene TRBJ2-4, with no clear D. From germline, CDR1 is GTSNPN and CDR2 SVGIG (reference sequence). V lost 3 bases and J 4 bases, leaving 13 bases between the germline ends. The CDR3 length is 14 residues. CDR3 protein: CAWSRISGKNIQYF. In DNA form, the CDR3 reads TGTGCCTGGAGCCGGATTTCAGGAAAAAACATTCAGTACTTC.

The chain carries TRBV3-1 (or the pseudogene TRBV3-2) and TRBJ1-1, with TRBD1 matching 9 bases. Germline CDR1 is LGHDT and CDR2 is YNNKEL (reference sequence). After removal of 2 bases from V and 7 bases from J, the junction contained 8 bases not matched to a gene. The CDR3 totals 15 residues. DNA for the CDR3: TGTGCCAGCAGCCAACCGGCGACAGGGGGATTTGAAGCTTTCTTT. This encodes CASSQPATGGFEAFF.

J is TRBJ1-1 and V is TRBV14; a weak D match, TRBD1 (6 bases). V lost 2 bases and J lost 10, with 20 bases in between. This CDR3 is built from 15 residues. Germline CDR1 is SGHDN and CDR2 is FVKESK. CDR3 sequence: CASSQRGGPSHGAFF. CDR3 DNA: TGTGCCAGCAGCCAAAGGGGGGGACCCTCCCATGGAGCTTTCTTT.

The chain has TRBV5-1 and TRBJ1-1, with TRBD1 matching over 9 bases. Germline-derived CDR1 and CDR2 are SGHRS and YFSETQ. The CDR3 sequence is 14 residues long. The V segment lost 2 bases and the J segment 6 bases; nucleotides outside the gene matches: 5. The CDR3 spells CASSFGTGSAEAFF. In DNA form, the CDR3 reads TGCGCCAGCAGCTTTGGGACAGGGTCTGCTGAAGCTTTCTTT.

The chain recombines TRBV5-4 with TRBJ2-7; 12 positions match TRBD2. The V gene's germline CDR1 is SGHNT and CDR2 YYREEE (reference sequence). This CDR3 spans 17 amino acids. V shed 0 bases and J 5 bases; nucleotides not matched to a gene: 9. The CDR3 reads CASSLDGLAGKLHEQYF. Written as DNA, the CDR3 is TGTGCCAGCAGCTTGGATGGACTAGCGGGAAAGCTACACGAGCAGTACTTC.

This clone was found once. The chain has TRBV27 and TRBJ1-6; 8 nucleotides agree with TRBD1. Germline lookup yields CDR1 MNHEY and CDR2 SMNVEV (reference sequence). CDR3 size: 17 residues. With V trimmed by 5 bases and J by 4 bases, 10 bases remained unmatched. Written as DNA, the CDR3 is TGTGCCAGCAGTGAATTTACAGGGGGGGGATATAATTCACCCCTCCACTTT. Amino acid sequence: CASSEFTGGGYNSPLHF.

This rearrangement joins TRBV6-5 to TRBJ2-1; D ambiguous. Germline values: CDR1 MNHEY, CDR2 SVGAGI. The CDR3 runs to 12 residues. The V end was cut by 11 bases, the J end by 9 bases, with 17 bases between. The DNA for the CDR3 is TGTGCCGCCCTATCACCCAATCGTGAGCAGTTCTTC. It codes for CAALSPNREQFF.

The CDR3 region is CASTPVTYEQYF. CDR3 nucleotides: TGCGCCAGCACCCCAGTCACCTACGAGCAGTACTTC. V and J are TRBV4-1 and TRBJ2-7; no firm D call. The CDR3 is made up of 12 amino acids. Germline CDR1 MGHRA, CDR2 YSYEKL. Deletions cut 7 bases from V and 2 bases from J, with 9 bases between.

J is TRBJ2-1 and V is TRBV20-1; D gene unclear. Trimming took off 2 bases at V and 8 bases at J, with 7 bases between the two ends. Per germline, CDR1 DFQATT and CDR2 SNEGSKA (reference sequence). This CDR3 is 11 amino acids long. CDR3 nucleotides: TGCAGTGCTAGATCGGTAGATGAGCAGTTCTTC. It encodes CSARSVDEQFF.

The rearrangement joins TRBV2 to TRBJ1-1, with D possibly matching TRBD1 (6 bases). Trimming stripped 0 bases from V and 4 bases from J, with 9 bases between. The CDR3 contains 14 residues. Germline V gene sequence: CDR1 SNHLY, CDR2 FYNNEI. The CDR3 reads CASSEAGAATEAFF. The CDR3 nucleotides are TGTGCCAGCAGTGAAGCGGGGGCTGCCACTGAAGCTTTCTTT.

This chain connects TRBV15 to TRBJ2-3; 7 bases are shared with TRBD1. Germline-derived CDR1 and CDR2 are LNHNV and YYDKDF (reference sequence). Trimming removed 5 bases from V and 1 base from J; junction bases left unmatched: 3. The length of the CDR3 is 14 residues. CDR3 in amino acids: CATSSDRGTDTQYF. CDR3 DNA sequence: TGTGCCACCAGCTCAGACAGGGGCACAGATACGCAGTATTTT.

The chain is built from TRBV19 and TRBJ2-3, with 7 positions matching TRBD2. After removal of 2 bases from V and 9 bases from J, the junction contained 8 bases not matched to a gene. The CDR3 runs 14 residues. Germline V CDR1 and CDR2: LNHDA, SQIVND (reference sequence). The CDR3 is CASSIHASGDTQYF. The CDR3 nucleotides read TGTGCCAGTAGTATACACGCTAGCGGTGACACGCAGTATTTT.